The source of this TCR beta chain is a study of T-cell reconstitution after alpha-beta-depleted transplantation in children. Study conclusions and caveats: Among T cells one year after transplant, newly produced cells accounted for most counts and diversity. Expanded graft clones, several hundred of them, were reportedly the source of alpha-beta T cells about two months after transplant.

As it was prepared, the TCRbeta library received unique molecular identifiers. Via MiXCR, TCRdb re-called the PCR reads, giving one row per CDR3 protein. Of some 120,000 distinct CDR3 sequences listed, about 9.5% were seen once; the top ten hold more than 20%. Germline V gene data show CDR1 as MNHEY and CDR2 as SVGEGT. The CDR3 runs 18 residues. The V end lost 6 bases, the J end lost 0 bases, and 18 bases lay between the germline ends. In regard to this clonotype: Its specificity is not known.

The input for sequencing was PBMCs, mostly from graft donor cells, taken 180 days after TCRalphabeta/CD19-depleted stem cell transplant. This sequence joins TRBV6-2 or TRBV6-3 and TRBJ2-6; a possible D gene is TRBD1 (5 bases). The clonotype originates from a girl younger than two who had a stem cell transplant for combined immunodeficiency, so the T cells may come from the graft donor. In nucleotides, the CDR3 is TGTGCCAGCAGAACCTTGGACATTTCCGGCTCTGGGGCCAACGTCCTGACTTTC. It specifies CASRTLDISGSGANVLTF.